Each of the 29 T cell receptor beta chains below was sequenced from the same sample in a study of identical twins. TCRdb re-derived calls from the 5' RACE reads in MiXCR, one entry per CDR3 protein. The table records roughly 770,000 distinct CDR3 sequences, roughly 20% of them present only once. Separately, the same data were catalogued under a study of T cells expressing NK-cell markers.

The sequenced sample consisted of PBMCs. The receptors were sampled from a woman between 18 and 29 years old in good health.

In this sample, this clonotype turned up a few times. This sequence joins TRBV10-3 and TRBJ2-3; 7 bases match TRBD1. The trim removed 8 bases at V and 2 bases at J, leaving 7 bases unmatched. Germline loops: CDR1 ENHRY, CDR2 SYGVKD. The CDR3 is made up of 14 amino acids. The CDR3 bases are TGTGCCATCCTCGGACAGGAACCCACAGATACGCAGTATTTT. It is translated as CAILGQEPTDTQYF.

The rearrangement uses TRBV5-1 and TRBJ1-1, with 8 bases that match TRBD1. Trimming at V came to 4 bases and at J to 2 bases, leaving 4 bases not matched to a gene. The CDR3 extends over 14 amino acids. Germline V gives CDR1 SGHRS, CDR2 YFSETQ. This chain's CDR3 is CASSGGQVNTEAFF. The CDR3 nucleotides read TGCGCCAGCAGCGGGGGACAGGTTAACACTGAAGCTTTCTTT. Variable domain in full (rest from reference TRBV5-1 and TRBJ1-1): KAGVTQTPRYLIKTRGQQVTLSCSPISGHRSVSWYQQTPGQGLQFLFEYFSETQRNKGNFPGRFSGRQFSNSRSEMNVSTLELGDSALYLCASSGGQVNTEAFFGQGTRLTVV.

The chain has TRBV7-9 and TRBJ1-1; no clear D gene. CDR1 is SEHNR and CDR2 is FQNEAQ in the germline V gene (reference sequence). V lost 3 bases to trimming and J lost 5 bases, with 10 bases between them. The CDR3 runs to 13 residues. The CDR3 nucleotides are TGTGCCAGCAGCTTGGTGGAAGATACTGAAGCTTTCTTT. Protein sequence: CASSLVEDTEAFF.

This clonotype occurred many times. This chain's CDR3 is CASSARVETQYF. The CDR3 DNA sequence: TGTGCCAGCTCAGCACGTGTGGAGACCCAGTACTTC. The J gene is TRBJ2-5, the V gene TRBV18; unclear D gene. Germline V gene data show CDR1 as KGHSH and CDR2 as LQKENI. The CDR3 is 12 residues long. V was clipped by 5 bases and J by 5 bases, with 9 bases between them. The complete variable domain, with remaining parts taken from reference TRBV18 and TRBJ2-5, reads NAGVMQNPRHLVRRRGQEARLRCSPMKGHSHVYWYRQLPEEGLKFMVYLQKENIIDESGMPKERFSAEFPKEGPSILRIQQVVRGDSAAYFCASSARVETQYFGPGTRLLVL.

This clonotype was detected only a few times. One end of the junction does not line up with germline, which may come from a read error. This sequence joins TRBV14 and TRBJ2-7; D may be TRBD1 (5 bases). CDR1 SGHDN and CDR2 FVKESK come from the germline V gene. This CDR3 is built from 11 residues. DNA of the CDR3: TGTGCCAGCAGCCAAGGCAGGGTTTTGGACTTC. Its protein product is CASSQGRVLDF.

The chain recombines TRBV7-6 with TRBJ2-1, with 9 bases that match TRBD2. V lost 2 bases, J lost 4 bases, and 12 bases stayed unmatched. CDR1 SGHVS and CDR2 FNYEAQ come from the germline V gene. The CDR3 contains 18 residues. The CDR3 here is CASSLYQGTSPLYNEQFF. CDR3 bases: TGTGCCAGCAGCTTATATCAGGGGACTAGCCCCTTGTACAATGAGCAGTTCTTC.

This clonotype was seen a handful of times. The chain's CDR3 is CASSSNRQPQHF. The CDR3 DNA reads TGTGCCAGCAGTTCCAACAGACAGCCCCAGCATTTT. The chain recombines TRBV12-3 or TRBV12-4 with TRBJ1-5; D remains unclear. The CDR3 is 12 amino acids. V was shortened by 4 bases and J by 7 bases, with 8 bases between the two germline ends.

This clonotype was detected many times. V usage is TRBV10-3 and J usage is TRBJ1-5; D not resolved. The germline V and J ends were trimmed by 7 bases and 3 bases, with 10 bases remaining between them. This CDR3 is built from 13 residues. Looked up from germline, CDR1 is ENHRY and CDR2 is SYGVKD. CDR3 sequence reads: CAIKGTDNQPQHF. CDR3 nucleotides: TGTGCCATCAAGGGCACAGACAATCAGCCCCAGCATTTT.

The chain employs TRBV29-1 and TRBJ2-5; D remains unclear. Looked up from germline, CDR1 is SQVTM and CDR2 is ANQGSEA. This CDR3 is built from 13 residues. V lost 5 bases, J lost 1 base, and 11 bases lay in between. CDR3 sequence: CSVPDNFQETQYF. CDR3 sequence (DNA): TGCAGCGTTCCAGACAACTTCCAAGAGACCCAGTACTTC. The entire variable domain, with the rest obtained from reference TRBV29-1 and TRBJ2-5, is as follows: SAVISQKPSRDICQRGTSLTIQCQVDSQVTMMFWYRQQPGQSLTLIATANQGSEATYESGFVIDKFPISRPNLTFSTLTVSNMSPEDSSIYLCSVPDNFQETQYFGPGTRLLVL.

This clonotype has at least ten counts. The chain links TRBV6-2 or TRBV6-3 to TRBJ2-1, with a weak D call TRBD2 (5 bases). This CDR3 comprises 14 residues. Trimming removed 5 bases from V and 3 bases from J, with 11 bases in between. Germline assignment: CDR1 MNHEY and CDR2 SVGEGT. The CDR3 nucleotides read TGTGCCAGCAGTCGTACCGGGGACTACAATGAGCAGTTCTTC. Amino acids: CASSRTGDYNEQFF.

The rearrangement uses TRBV5-6 and TRBJ1-2; 9 nucleotides agree with TRBD1. Trimming removed 1 base from V and 6 bases from J; junction bases left unmatched: 7. The CDR3 extends over 15 amino acids. Per germline, CDR1 SGHDT and CDR2 YYEEEE. CDR3 region: CASSLKGTGTNGYTF. The CDR3 DNA reads as TGTGCCAGCAGCTTGAAAGGGACAGGGACAAATGGCTACACCTTC.

This clonotype was picked up a small number of times. This sequence joins TRBV12-3 or TRBV12-4 and TRBJ1-1, with no clear D. CDR3 length: 17 amino acids. V shed 2 bases and J shed 2 bases, with 18 bases lying between them. The DNA for the CDR3 is TGTGCCAGCAGTTTATCGTGGAGGCCTGGCCAAAACACTGAAGCTTTCTTT. As protein: CASSLSWRPGQNTEAFF.

With respect to this clonotype: A read error may produce the germline difference seen at one junction end. V and J are TRBV4-3 and TRBJ2-1; 8 bases align to TRBD2. Per germline, CDR1 LGHNA and CDR2 YSLEER. The CDR3 covers 16 residues. CDR3 residues: CASRQGMGGGNVEQFF. In DNA form, the CDR3 reads TGCGCCAGCAGACAAGGGATGGGCGGGGGGAATGTTGAGCAGTTCTTC.

The table lists this clonotype with a count of one. The rearrangement links TRBV2 to TRBJ1-6, with TRBD1 as a possible D gene (5 bases). V was shortened by 7 bases and J by 2 bases, with 9 bases between the two germline ends. Per germline, CDR1 SNHLY and CDR2 FYNNEI. The CDR3 has 14 amino acids. CDR3 amino acids: CASTQGTYNSPLHF. The CDR3 nucleotides are TGTGCCAGCACTCAGGGTACCTATAATTCACCCCTCCACTTT.

This CDR3 reads CASSATQGNQPQHF. The CDR3 bases are TGTGCCAGCAGTGCGACACAGGGTAATCAGCCCCAGCATTTT. V usage is TRBV12-3 or TRBV12-4 and J usage is TRBJ1-5; the D gene is possibly TRBD1 (6 bases). The CDR3 contains 14 residues. Trimming left V 5 bases short and J 4 bases short, with 12 bases between.

Ten or more counts support this clonotype. This chain links TRBV12-3 or TRBV12-4 with TRBJ2-3; 9 positions agree with TRBD1. This CDR3 is built from 14 residues. Unmatched junction bases numbered 2, after V lost 6 bases and J lost 1 base. CDR3 region: CASSRTGGTDTQYF. The CDR3 DNA is TGTGCCAGCAGCCGGACAGGGGGCACAGATACGCAGTATTTT.

The sample holds many counts of this clonotype. J is TRBJ2-7 and V is TRBV6-6; unclear D gene. This CDR3 spans 13 amino acids. The ends were cut back, 5 bases at V and 4 bases at J, with 12 bases in the middle. CDR1 MNHNY and CDR2 SVGAGI come from the germline V gene (reference sequence). CDR3 coding DNA: TGTGCCAGCAGTCACCCTAGGGTTTACGAGCAGTACTTC. Its translation is CASSHPRVYEQYF.

This clonotype was picked up a small number of times. The gene calls are TRBV20-1 and TRBJ2-1, with D tentatively TRBD2 (7 bases). Germline loops: CDR1 DFQATT, CDR2 SNEGSKA (reference sequence). This CDR3 has 16 amino acids. V was pared by 7 bases and J by 2 bases, with 21 bases between. The CDR3 here is CSVKRRGPMTYNEQFF. CDR3 sequence (DNA): TGCAGTGTTAAACGGCGGGGGCCGATGACCTACAATGAGCAGTTCTTC.

The rearrangement joins TRBV11-2 to TRBJ2-3; possibly TRBD1 or TRBD2 for D (5 bases each). Per germline, CDR1 SGHAT and CDR2 FQNNGV. The CDR3 spans 17 residues. V dropped 1 base and J dropped 4 bases, with 18 bases sitting between them. CDR3 sequence: CASSLVYWGRGADTQYF. CDR3 bases: TGTGCCAGCAGCTTAGTCTACTGGGGACGTGGGGCAGATACGCAGTATTTT.

The CDR3 DNA sequence: TGTGCCAGCAGTGTTCCGGGACACGGGGCCTACGAGCAGTACTTC. Protein product: CASSVPGHGAYEQYF. This chain connects TRBV12-3 or TRBV12-4 to TRBJ2-7, with a possible D match to TRBD1 (6 bases). Trimming removed 5 bases at V and 2 bases at J, with 16 bases between. The CDR3 extends over 15 amino acids.

This clonotype was detected a few times. Relative to the germline gene, one junction end is altered; a read error may explain this. The chain employs TRBV3-1 and TRBJ2-4; 11 bases align to TRBD2. Germline V lookup: CDR1 LGHDT, CDR2 YNNKEL (reference sequence). The CDR3 spans 14 residues. CDR3 coding DNA: TGTGCCAGCAGCCATTTGGACCAGACTAGCGGGGCGGTATTC. As protein: CASSHLDQTSGAVF.

This clonotype was seen many times. The chain is built from TRBV12-3 or TRBV12-4 and TRBJ1-4, with 7 positions matching TRBD1. This CDR3 is built from 11 residues. J was trimmed by 10 bases and V by 4 bases; bases with no gene match: 0. The CDR3 DNA is TGTGCCAGCAGTTACAGGGGAAAACTGTTTTTT. It is translated as CASSYRGKLFF.

The V and J genes are TRBV9 and TRBJ2-3, with D possibly being TRBD1 or TRBD2 (6 bases each). Trimming removed 0 bases at V and 5 bases at J, with 13 bases between. Germline V CDR1 and CDR2: SGDLS, YYNGEE. The CDR3 contains 15 residues. The DNA for the CDR3 is TGTGCCAGCAGCGTAGGCTGGGGGGCGGGAGATACGCAGTATTTT. Its translation: CASSVGWGAGDTQYF.

The chain employs TRBV4-2 and TRBJ2-3, with TRBD1 matching 8 bases. The germline CDR1 and CDR2 sequences are LGHNA and YNFKEQ. The junction had 9 bases not matched to a gene; V was cut back by 4 bases and J by 3 bases. This CDR3 region has 16 residues. Here the CDR3 reads CASSLPGHRGTDTQYF. Here the CDR3 DNA reads TGTGCCAGCAGCCTCCCGGGGCACAGGGGGACAGATACGCAGTATTTT.

This clonotype was counted a few times. This chain links TRBV10-3 with TRBJ1-6; TRBD1 might be the D (5 bases). The V and J ends lost 6 bases and 7 bases respectively, with 10 bases between them. Germline lookup yields CDR1 ENHRY and CDR2 SYGVKD. The CDR3 has 13 amino acids. CDR3 in amino acids: CAIREGKNSPLHF. For the CDR3, the DNA is TGTGCCATCAGGGAGGGGAAAAATTCACCCCTCCACTTT.

This clonotype was seen a handful of times. The rearrangement uses TRBV7-6 and TRBJ2-2, with 7 bases fitting TRBD1. Germline lookup yields CDR1 SGHVS and CDR2 FNYEAQ. With V trimmed by 5 bases and J by 5 bases, 2 bases remained unmatched. This CDR3 is built from 13 residues. The CDR3 coding sequence is TGTGCCAGCAGCCAGACAGGGACCGGGGAGCTGTTTTTT. Protein product: CASSQTGTGELFF.

Relative to its sample, this clonotype is medium-sized. The chain uses TRBV11-2 and TRBJ2-7; no reliable D call. The CDR3 sequence is 12 residues long. Germline CDR1 reads SGHAT; CDR2 reads FQNNGV. V was cut by 7 bases and J by 3 bases, with 10 bases left in between. CDR3 sequence: CASTPIGYEQYF. Here the CDR3 DNA reads TGTGCCAGCACCCCAATCGGCTACGAGCAGTACTTC.

The sample holds a few counts of this clonotype. The chain is built from TRBV28 and TRBJ2-1; 14 nucleotides match TRBD2. CDR1 and CDR2 (germline): MDHEN, SYDVKM. The ends lost 8 bases at V and 4 bases at J; junction bases unmatched: 10. This CDR3 contains 17 residues. The CDR3 here is CASPPTSGRERYNEQFF. The CDR3 DNA is TGTGCCAGCCCCCCGACTAGCGGGAGGGAAAGATACAATGAGCAGTTCTTC. Combining the CDR3 with reference TRBV28 and TRBJ2-1 gives the whole variable domain DVKVTQSSRYLVKRTGEKVFLECVQDMDHENMFWYRQDPGLGLRLIYFSYDVKMKEKGDIPEGYSVSREKKERFSLILESASTNQTSMYLCASPPTSGRERYNEQFFGPGTRLTVL.

This clonotype was picked up many times. The V gene is TRBV12-3 or TRBV12-4, the J gene TRBJ1-1; D gene ambiguous. With 5 bases removed from V and 5 bases from J, the gap between germline ends came to 9 bases. The CDR3 loop spans 12 amino acids. Written as DNA, the CDR3 is TGTGCCAGCAGTAGAGGGTGGACTGAAGCTTTCTTT. Residues: CASSRGWTEAFF.